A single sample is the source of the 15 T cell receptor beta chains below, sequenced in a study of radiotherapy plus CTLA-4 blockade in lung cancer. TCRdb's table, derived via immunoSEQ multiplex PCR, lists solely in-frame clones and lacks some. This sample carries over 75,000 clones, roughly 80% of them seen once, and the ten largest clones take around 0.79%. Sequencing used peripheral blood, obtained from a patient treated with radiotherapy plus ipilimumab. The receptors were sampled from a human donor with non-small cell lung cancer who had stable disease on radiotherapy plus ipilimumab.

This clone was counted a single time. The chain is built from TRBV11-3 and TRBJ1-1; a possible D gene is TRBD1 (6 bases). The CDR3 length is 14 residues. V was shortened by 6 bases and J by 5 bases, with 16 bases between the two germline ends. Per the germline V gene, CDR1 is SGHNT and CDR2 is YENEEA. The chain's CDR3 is CASSLTGSTTEAFF. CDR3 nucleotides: TGTGCCAGCAGTTTGACAGGTTCCACAACTGAAGCTTTCTTT.

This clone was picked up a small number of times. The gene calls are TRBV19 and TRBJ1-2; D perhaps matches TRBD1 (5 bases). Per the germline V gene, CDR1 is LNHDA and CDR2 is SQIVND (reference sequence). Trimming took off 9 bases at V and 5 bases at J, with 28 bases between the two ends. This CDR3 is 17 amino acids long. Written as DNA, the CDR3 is TGTGCCAGCGAATTGCCCGGGACGACGTCATCGGGGTATGGCTACACCTTC. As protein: CASELPGTTSSGYGYTF.

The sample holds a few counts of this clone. The CDR3 DNA is TGTGCCAGCAGCTCGTCAGGGCTAGACTCCTACGAGCAGTACTTC. Protein: CASSSSGLDSYEQYF. The rearrangement uses TRBV28 and TRBJ2-7; the D gene is possibly TRBD1 (5 bases). Germline loops: CDR1 MDHEN, CDR2 SYDVKM. V shed 6 bases and J shed 0 bases, with 15 bases lying between them. The CDR3 runs 15 residues.

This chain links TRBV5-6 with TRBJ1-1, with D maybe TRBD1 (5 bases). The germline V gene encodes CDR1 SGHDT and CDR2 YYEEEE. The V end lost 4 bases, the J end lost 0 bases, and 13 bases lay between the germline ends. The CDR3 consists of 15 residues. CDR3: CASSAPGTVNTEAFF. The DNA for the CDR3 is TGTGCCAGCAGCGCCCCCGGGACGGTGAACACTGAAGCTTTCTTT.

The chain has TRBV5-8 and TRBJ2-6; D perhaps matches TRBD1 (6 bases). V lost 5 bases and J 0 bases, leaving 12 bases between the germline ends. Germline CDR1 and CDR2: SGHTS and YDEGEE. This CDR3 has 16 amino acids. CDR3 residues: CASRNTGRSGANVLTF. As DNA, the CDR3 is TGTGCCAGCAGAAATACAGGGCGCTCTGGGGCCAACGTCCTGACTTTC.

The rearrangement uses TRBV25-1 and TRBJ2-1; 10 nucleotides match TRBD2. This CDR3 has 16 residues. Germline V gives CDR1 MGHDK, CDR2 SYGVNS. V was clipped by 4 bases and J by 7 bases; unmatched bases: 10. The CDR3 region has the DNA TGTGCCAGCAGTGTCGGGACTAGCGCGACGGAAAATGAGCAGTTCTTC. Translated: CASSVGTSATENEQFF.

CDR3 in amino acids: CASSQGGTGDNTGELFF. CDR3 bases: TGTGCCAGCAGCCAGGGGGGGACAGGGGACAACACCGGGGAGCTGTTTTTT. The rearrangement links TRBV4-2 to TRBJ2-2; 10 bases are shared with TRBD1. This CDR3 spans 17 amino acids. V trimming: 3 bases; J trimming: 2 bases; junction bases outside the gene matches: 6. The V gene's germline CDR1 is LGHNA and CDR2 YNFKEQ.

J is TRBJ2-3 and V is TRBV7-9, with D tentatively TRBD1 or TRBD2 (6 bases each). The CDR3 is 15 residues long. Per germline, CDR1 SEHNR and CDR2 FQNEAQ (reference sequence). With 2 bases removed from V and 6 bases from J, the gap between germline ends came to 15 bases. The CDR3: CASSLYREGGDTQYF. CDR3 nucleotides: TGTGCCAGCAGCTTATATCGGGAAGGGGGGGATACGCAGTATTTT.

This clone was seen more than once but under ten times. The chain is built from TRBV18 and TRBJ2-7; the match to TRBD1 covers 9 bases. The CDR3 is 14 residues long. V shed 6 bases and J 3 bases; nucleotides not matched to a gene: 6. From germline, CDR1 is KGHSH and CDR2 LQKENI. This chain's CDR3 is CASSSGQGLYEQYF. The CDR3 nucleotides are TGTGCCAGCTCGTCGGGACAGGGTCTCTACGAGCAGTACTTC.

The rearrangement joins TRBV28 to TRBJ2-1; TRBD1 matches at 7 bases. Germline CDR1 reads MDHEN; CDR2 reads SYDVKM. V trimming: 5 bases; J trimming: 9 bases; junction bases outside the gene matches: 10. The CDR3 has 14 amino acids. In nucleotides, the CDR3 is TGTGCCAGCAGTCCATTACAGGGGTTCGGTGAGCAGTTCTTC. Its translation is CASSPLQGFGEQFF. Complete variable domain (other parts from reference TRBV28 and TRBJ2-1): DVKVTQSSRYLVKRTGEKVFLECVQDMDHENMFWYRQDPGLGLRLIYFSYDVKMKEKGDIPEGYSVSREKKERFSLILESASTNQTSMYLCASSPLQGFGEQFFGPGTRLTVL.

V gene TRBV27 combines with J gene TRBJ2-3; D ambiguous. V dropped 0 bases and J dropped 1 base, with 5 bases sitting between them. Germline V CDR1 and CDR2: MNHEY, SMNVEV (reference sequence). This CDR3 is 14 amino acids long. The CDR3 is CASSLSAGTDTQYF. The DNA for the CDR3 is TGTGCCAGCAGTTTATCGGCAGGCACAGATACGCAGTATTTT.

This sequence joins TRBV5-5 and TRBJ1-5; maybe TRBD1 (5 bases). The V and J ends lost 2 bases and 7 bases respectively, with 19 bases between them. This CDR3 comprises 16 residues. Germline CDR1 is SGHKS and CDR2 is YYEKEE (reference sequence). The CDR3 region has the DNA TGTGCCAGCAGCTTTGGGGGTCGAGGGAGCGGACAGCCCCAGCATTTT. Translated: CASSFGGRGSGQPQHF.

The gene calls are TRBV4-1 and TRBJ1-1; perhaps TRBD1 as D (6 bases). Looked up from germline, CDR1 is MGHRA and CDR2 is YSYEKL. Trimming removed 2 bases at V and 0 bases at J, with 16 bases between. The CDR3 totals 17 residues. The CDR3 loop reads CASSQNRDPPLNTEAFF. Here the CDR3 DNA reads TGCGCCAGCAGCCAAAACAGGGATCCCCCTTTGAACACTGAAGCTTTCTTT.

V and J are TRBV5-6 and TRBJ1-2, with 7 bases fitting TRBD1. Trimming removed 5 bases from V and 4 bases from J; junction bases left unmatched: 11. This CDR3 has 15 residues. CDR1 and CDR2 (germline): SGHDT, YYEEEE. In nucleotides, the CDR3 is TGTGCCAGCAGTCCCCGGGACAGTCGAACCTATGGCTACACCTTC. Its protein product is CASSPRDSRTYGYTF. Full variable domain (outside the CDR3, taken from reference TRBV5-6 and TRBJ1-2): DAGVTQSPTHLIKTRGQQVTLRCSPKSGHDTVSWYQQALGQGPQFIFQYYEEEERQRGNFPDRFSGHQFPNYSSELNVNALLLGDSALYLCASSPRDSRTYGYTFGSGTRLTVV.

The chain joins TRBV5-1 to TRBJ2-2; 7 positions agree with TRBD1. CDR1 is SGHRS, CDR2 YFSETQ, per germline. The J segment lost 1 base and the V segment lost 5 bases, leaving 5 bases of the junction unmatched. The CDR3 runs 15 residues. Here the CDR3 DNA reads TGCGCCAGCAGGCTACAGGGGAAGAACACCGGGGAGCTGTTTTTT. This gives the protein CASRLQGKNTGELFF. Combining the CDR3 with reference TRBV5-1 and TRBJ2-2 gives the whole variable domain KAGVTQTPRYLIKTRGQQVTLSCSPISGHRSVSWYQQTPGQGLQFLFEYFSETQRNKGNFPGRFSGRQFSNSRSEMNVSTLELGDSALYLCASRLQGKNTGELFFGEGSRLTVL.